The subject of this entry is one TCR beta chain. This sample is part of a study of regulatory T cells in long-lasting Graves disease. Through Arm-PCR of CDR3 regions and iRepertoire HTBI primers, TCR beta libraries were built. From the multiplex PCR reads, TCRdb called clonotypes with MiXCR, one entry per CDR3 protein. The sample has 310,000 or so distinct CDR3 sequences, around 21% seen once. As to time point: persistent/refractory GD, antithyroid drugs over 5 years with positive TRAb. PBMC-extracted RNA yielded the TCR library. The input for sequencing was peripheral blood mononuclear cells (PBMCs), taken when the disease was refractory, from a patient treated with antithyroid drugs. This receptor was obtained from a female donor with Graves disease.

CDR3 sequence reads: CASSELPPGAYEQYF. For the CDR3, the DNA is TGTGCCAGCAGTGAACTCCCTCCAGGGGCCTACGAGCAGTACTTC. The chain couples TRBV6-1 to TRBJ2-7, with D possibly being TRBD1 (6 bases). CDR1 is MNHNS, CDR2 SASEGT, per germline. The ends were cut back, 2 bases at V and 2 bases at J, with 13 bases in the middle. This CDR3 region has 15 residues.